This T cell receptor beta chain was found in a study of cytomegalovirus exposure and HLA in healthy donors. At the level of the study: Of all 400 or so donors who were genotyped, roughly 81% belonged to the Caucasian-associated ancestry cluster.

Healthy bone marrow donors made up the cohort. Donors were ostensibly healthy at sampling, although undocumented immune exposures were probable. In germline, CDR1 is KGHSY, CDR2 FQNENV. CDR3 length: 18 amino acids. V lost 2 bases and J lost 2, with 19 bases in between. Broader study findings: Trimming of TCR beta V- and J-genes showed a link, identified in a later analysis, to a missense DCLRE1C variant.

On this clone: The antigen is unknown.

The PCR employed 60 Vbeta primers together with 13 Jbeta primers. The data were produced by immunoSEQ multiplex PCR, yet TCRdb's version contains in-frame clones alone and is incomplete. Its listing shows some 180,000 clones. Sequenced material: PBMCs. This clonotype was sampled from a man in his thirties or forties in good health and CMV-seronegative. The V call is TRBV16, the J call TRBJ1-5, with a possible D match to TRBD1 (5 bases). CDR3 DNA: TGTGCCAGCAGCCAACCCGTTGCGGGGCGGGAAGGCAATCAGCCCCAGCATTTT. Amino acids: CASSQPVAGREGNQPQHF.